A selection of T cell receptor beta chains follows, all from one sample in a study of cytomegalovirus exposure and HLA in healthy donors. TCRdb keeps only in-frame clones here, not all; method: immunoSEQ multiplex PCR. The sample yields a few hundred thousand clones, about 87% seen once. Sample: PBMCs. These receptors originate from a woman in her late teens or twenties in good health and CMV-seronegative. The CDR3 runs from the conserved cysteine through the conserved F or W. D genes are given only for firm matches. Not all rows give a size; the values are once, few, many and, for expanded clones, a class.

J: TRBJ1-6; D: -; size: once; V: TRBV7-2; DNA: TGTGCCAGCAGCTTAGATCGGGGGGCGCTTTCACCCCTCCACTTT; CDR3: CASSLDRGALSPLHF
J: TRBJ2-7; D: TRBD1; size: -; V: TRBV13; DNA: TGTGCCAGCAGCTTACTACGGGGGACAGGGTCTTCCTACGAGCAGTACTTC; CDR3: CASSLLRGTGSSYEQYF
J: TRBJ2-7; D: -; size: once; V: TRBV21-1; DNA: TGTGCCAGAGGACAGGGGTACTACGAGCAGTACTTC; CDR3: CARGQGYYEQYF
J: TRBJ2-7; D: TRBD2; size: -; V: TRBV13; DNA: TGTGCCAGCAGCTCCTTTCCGGAGGGCCTAGGACTAGCGGGGGGCCCGCAGTACTTC; CDR3: CASSSFPEGLGLAGGPQYF
J: TRBJ2-7; D: -; size: -; V: TRBV5-4; DNA: TGTGCCAGCAGCTTGGGACTTGTACACTCCTACGAGCAGTACTTC; CDR3: CASSLGLVHSYEQYF
J: TRBJ2-7; D: TRBD1; size: -; V: TRBV4-2; DNA: TGTGCCAGCAGCCTTACAGGGGGGTACGAGCAGTACTTC; CDR3: CASSLTGGYEQYF
J: TRBJ2-3; D: TRBD2; size: -; V: TRBV11-2; DNA: TGTGCCAGCAGCCCAGAAAAGCGGGGGGGCGGAGATACGCAGTATTTT; CDR3: CASSPEKRGGGDTQYF
J: TRBJ2-7; D: -; size: -; V: TRBV30; DNA: TGTGCCTGGAAGGCGGGGCGGTCCACCTACGAGCAGTACTTC; CDR3: CAWKAGRSTYEQYF
J: TRBJ2-2; D: -; size: -; V: TRBV12-5; DNA: TGTGCTAGTGGTTTGCTGGGTGGAGGTATTACCGGGGAGCTGTTTTTT; CDR3: CASGLLGGGITGELFF
J: TRBJ2-7; D: TRBD2; size: -; V: TRBV6-6; DNA: TGTGCCAGCAGTCTAGCGGGGGGGCGCCCCTCCTACGAGCAGTACTTC; CDR3: CASSLAGGRPSYEQYF
J: TRBJ1-2; D: -; size: -; V: TRBV30; DNA: TGTGCCTGGAGTTCGAGGCCGGGCTACACCTTC; CDR3: CAWSSRPGYTF
J: TRBJ2-7; D: -; size: -; V: TRBV4-1; DNA: TGCGCCAGCAGCCAAGATCAGTGGAGCTACGAGCAGTACTTC; CDR3: CASSQDQWSYEQYF
J: TRBJ2-3; D: -; size: -; V: TRBV6-4; DNA: TGTGCCAGCAGTTGGCGGGGTAGCACAGATACGCAGTATTTT; CDR3: CASSWRGSTDTQYF
J: TRBJ1-3; D: -; size: -; V: TRBV15; DNA: TGTGCCACCAGCAGAGATCCCGGGAGCTCTGGAAACACCATATATTTT; CDR3: CATSRDPGSSGNTIYF
J: TRBJ2-5; D: TRBD2; size: -; V: TRBV7-3; DNA: TGTGCCAGCAGCTTAATGCTCCTAGCGGGGGGTATAGAGACCCAGTACTTC; CDR3: CASSLMLLAGGIETQYF
J: TRBJ1-2; D: -; size: -; V: TRBV11-2; DNA: TGTGCCAGCAGTTTACCACCGTGGCGGGCGAATGGCTACACCTTC; CDR3: CASSLPPWRANGYTF
J: TRBJ2-1; D: TRBD2; size: -; V: TRBV6-1; DNA: TGTGCCAGCAGTCGGGGGCGGGGGGCATACAATGAGCAGTTCTTC; CDR3: CASSRGRGAYNEQFF
J: TRBJ1-4; D: TRBD1; size: few; V: TRBV7-7; DNA: TGTGCTAGCAGCCCCGTTCCGGGACAGGGAAGCGAAAAACTGTTTTTT; CDR3: CASSPVPGQGSEKLFF
J: TRBJ1-6; D: -; size: -; V: TRBV5-6; DNA: TGTGCCAGCAGCTACGGACGGGGACCCCTCCACTTT; CDR3: CASSYGRGPLHF
J: TRBJ2-1; D: TRBD2; size: -; V: TRBV2; DNA: TGTGCCAGCAGTGACCCCCTGGCGGGGGGGCCCAATGAGCAGTTCTTC; CDR3: CASSDPLAGGPNEQFF
J: TRBJ2-6; D: -; size: -; V: TRBV13; DNA: TGTGCCAGCAGCTACCACCCGAGACAGTCCTCTGGGGCCAACGTCCTGACTTTC; CDR3: CASSYHPRQSSGANVLTF
J: TRBJ1-2; D: TRBD1; size: -; V: TRBV30; DNA: TGTGCCTGGAGTCTGGGACAGGGCGCTGGCTACACCTTC; CDR3: CAWSLGQGAGYTF
J: TRBJ1-1; D: TRBD1; size: -; V: TRBV5-6; DNA: TGTGCCAGCAGCTTGGTTGGGACAGGTTCTTCGAACACTGAAGCTTTCTTT; CDR3: CASSLVGTGSSNTEAFF
J: TRBJ1-5; D: -; size: -; V: TRBV19; DNA: TGTGCCAGTAGTATCGTGGGGGGTAGCAATCAGCCCCAGCATTTT; CDR3: CASSIVGGSNQPQHF
J: TRBJ2-7; D: -; size: -; V: TRBV2; DNA: TGTGCCAGCAGCAGCCCCCCAGGGGCCTACGAGCAGTACTTC; CDR3: CASSSPPGAYEQYF
J: TRBJ2-2; D: TRBD2; size: -; V: TRBV7-2; DNA: TGTGCCAGCAGCTTGTGGACTAGCGGGGTCGCCGGGGAGCTGTTTTTT; CDR3: CASSLWTSGVAGELFF
J: TRBJ2-2; D: TRBD2; size: -; V: TRBV9; DNA: TGTGCCAGCAGCGCTAGCGGGGGGCATGGCACCGGGGAGCTGTTTTTT; CDR3: CASSASGGHGTGELFF
J: TRBJ2-7; D: TRBD1; size: -; V: TRBV5-1; DNA: TGCGCCAGCGTGCTGGACAGGGAATACGAGCAGTACTTC; CDR3: CASVLDREYEQYF
J: TRBJ2-2; D: TRBD2; size: -; V: TRBV10-3; DNA: TGTGCCAGTTTTGCGGGGGGTACCGGGGAGCTGTTTTTT; CDR3: CASFAGGTGELFF
J: TRBJ2-3; D: TRBD2; size: -; V: TRBV11-3; DNA: TGTGCCATTAAGGGACTAGCGGGGGGAGAATTCACAGATACGCAGTATTTT; CDR3: CAIKGLAGGEFTDTQYF
J: TRBJ1-6; D: -; size: -; V: TRBV10-1; DNA: TGCGCCAGCAGTGAGCCCTCGTACCGGGATTCACCCCTCCACTTT; CDR3: CASSEPSYRDSPLHF
J: TRBJ2-7; D: TRBD2; size: -; V: TRBV5-1; DNA: TGCGCCAGCCGACTAGCGGGGGACTCCTACGAGCAGTACTTC; CDR3: CASRLAGDSYEQYF
J: TRBJ2-1; D: TRBD2; size: few; V: TRBV2; DNA: TGTGCCAGCAGGGACTTAGCGGGGAACTCCTACAATGAGCAGTTCTTC; CDR3: CASRDLAGNSYNEQFF
J: TRBJ2-3; D: -; size: -; V: TRBV30; DNA: TGTGCCTGGAGTGGCGGGACTGCAAAGATCCCCCTGCTGCGCACAGATACGCAGTATTTT; CDR3: CAWSGGTAKIPLLRTDTQYF
J: TRBJ2-1; D: TRBD2; size: -; V: TRBV7-7; DNA: TGTGCTAGCAGCTCATCGACTAGCGGGGGGGTCAATGAGCAGTTCTTC; CDR3: CASSSSTSGGVNEQFF
J: TRBJ1-4; D: -; size: once; V: TRBV5-1; DNA: TGCGCCAGCAGCTTGTACAGGGCAACTAATGAAAAACTGTTTTTT; CDR3: CASSLYRATNEKLFF
J: TRBJ1-2; D: -; size: -; V: TRBV18; DNA: TGTGCCAGCTCACCCCTCGAATTAGCTAACTATGGCTACACCTTC; CDR3: CASSPLELANYGYTF
J: TRBJ1-4; D: TRBD1; size: -; V: TRBV5-1; DNA: TGCGCCAGCAGCCTAGGACAGGGCGATGAAAAACTGTTTTTT; CDR3: CASSLGQGDEKLFF
J: TRBJ1-1; D: -; size: once; V: TRBV6-1; DNA: TGTGCCAGCAGCGCCCGGCAGGGCTCCACTGAAGCTTTCTTT; CDR3: CASSARQGSTEAFF
J: TRBJ1-1; D: TRBD1; size: -; V: TRBV5-1; DNA: TGCGCCAGCAGCCTACGGGGACAGGGAGGTAGGGGCACTGAAGCTTTCTTT; CDR3: CASSLRGQGGRGTEAFF
J: TRBJ1-6; D: TRBD1; size: -; V: TRBV11-2; DNA: TGTGCCAGCAGCAACCCCCGACAGGGGGTTAGTTCACCCCTCCACTTT; CDR3: CASSNPRQGVSSPLHF
J: TRBJ1-5; D: -; size: -; V: TRBV4-1; DNA: TGCGCCAGCAGCCAAGATGGCACTCTAGCTCGGGATCAGCCCCAGCATTTT; CDR3: CASSQDGTLARDQPQHF
J: TRBJ1-5; D: -; size: -; V: TRBV11-2; DNA: TGTGCCAGCAGCTCCGGGAATCAGCCCCAGCATTTT; CDR3: CASSSGNQPQHF
J: TRBJ1-1; D: -; size: -; V: TRBV9; DNA: TGTGCCAGCAGCGTAGGGGCAGGGTCTGAAGCTTTCTTT; CDR3: CASSVGAGSEAFF
J: TRBJ1-2; D: TRBD1; size: once; V: TRBV5-5; DNA: TGTGCCAGCAGCTTGGCCGGGGACAGGGGAGCCTATGGCTACACCTTC; CDR3: CASSLAGDRGAYGYTF
J: TRBJ2-5; D: -; size: -; V: TRBV18; DNA: TGTGCCAGCTCACTCGGCCAAGAGACCCAGTACTTC; CDR3: CASSLGQETQYF
J: TRBJ1-1; D: -; size: once; V: TRBV30; DNA: TGTGCCTGGCGCCAAAGGGGGAACACTGAAGCTTTCTTT; CDR3: CAWRQRGNTEAFF
J: TRBJ1-3; D: -; size: -; V: TRBV7-8; DNA: TGTGCCAGCAGCTCGAATACATTCTCTGGAAACACCATATATTTT; CDR3: CASSSNTFSGNTIYF
J: TRBJ1-2; D: -; size: -; V: TRBV27; DNA: TGTGCCAGCAGGGGAGGTAGTAGGTCCGTTGGCTATGGCTACACCTTC; CDR3: CASRGGSRSVGYGYTF
J: TRBJ1-2; D: TRBD1; size: -; V: TRBV7-6; DNA: TGTGCCAGCAGCTGGGACAGGGCTACCGGCTATGGCTACACCTTC; CDR3: CASSWDRATGYGYTF
J: TRBJ1-1; D: -; size: -; V: TRBV19; DNA: TGTGCCAGTAGTATGCAGGGGAACACTGAAGCTTTCTTT; CDR3: CASSMQGNTEAFF
J: TRBJ1-2; D: -; size: -; V: TRBV7-9; DNA: TGTGCCAGCAGCGGAGGGGTTTTCTATGGCTACACCTTC; CDR3: CASSGGVFYGYTF
J: TRBJ2-3; D: -; size: -; V: TRBV19; DNA: TGTGCGAGTAGAAGCGAGAGGGGGGGCAAATTGACGAGCACAGATACGCAGTATTTT; CDR3: CASRSERGGKLTSTDTQYF
J: TRBJ2-1; D: TRBD2; size: -; V: TRBV2; DNA: TGTGCCAGCACGTCAGCTTTAGCGGGGGGGAGGGATGAGCAGTTCTTC; CDR3: CASTSALAGGRDEQFF
J: TRBJ1-5; D: -; size: -; V: TRBV6-1; DNA: TGTGCCAGCAGTGAAACAGGGTATCAGCCCCAGCATTTT; CDR3: CASSETGYQPQHF
J: TRBJ2-7; D: -; size: -; V: TRBV5-1; DNA: TGCGCCAGCAGCGGGGGGACCCTGGGACCTACCTACGAGCAGTACTTC; CDR3: CASSGGTLGPTYEQYF
J: TRBJ1-6; D: TRBD1; size: -; V: TRBV30; DNA: TGTGCCTGGAATAGGCAGGGGGCTAATTCACCCCTCCACTTT; CDR3: CAWNRQGANSPLHF
J: TRBJ2-5; D: -; size: -; V: TRBV4-1; DNA: TGCGCCAGCAGCCTGATCCTACAAGAGACCCAGTACTTC; CDR3: CASSLILQETQYF
J: TRBJ2-7; D: TRBD1; size: -; V: TRBV6-1; DNA: TGTGCCTGCAGTGAGTGGGGACAGGACTACGAGCAGTACTTC; CDR3: CACSEWGQDYEQYF
J: TRBJ1-1; D: -; size: -; V: TRBV27; DNA: TGTGCCAGCAGTTTATCTCGGGAAGTGGCTGAAGCTTTCTTT; CDR3: CASSLSREVAEAFF